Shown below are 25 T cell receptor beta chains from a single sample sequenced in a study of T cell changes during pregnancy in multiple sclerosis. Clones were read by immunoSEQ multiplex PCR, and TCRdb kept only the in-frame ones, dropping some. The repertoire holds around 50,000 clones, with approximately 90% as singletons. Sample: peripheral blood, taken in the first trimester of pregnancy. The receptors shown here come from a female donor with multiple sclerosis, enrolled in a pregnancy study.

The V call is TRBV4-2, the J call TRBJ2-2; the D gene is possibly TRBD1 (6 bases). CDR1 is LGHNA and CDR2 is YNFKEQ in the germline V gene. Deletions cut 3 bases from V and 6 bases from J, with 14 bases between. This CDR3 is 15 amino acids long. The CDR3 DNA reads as TGTGCCAGCAGCCAGGAACAGGGAGAGGCCGGGGAGCTGTTTTTT. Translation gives CASSQEQGEAGELFF.

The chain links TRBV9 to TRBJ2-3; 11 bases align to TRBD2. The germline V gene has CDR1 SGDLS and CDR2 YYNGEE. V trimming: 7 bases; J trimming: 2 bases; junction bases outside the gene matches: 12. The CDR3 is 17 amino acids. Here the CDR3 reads CASGTPIAGGNTDTQYF. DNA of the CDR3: TGTGCCAGCGGAACCCCAATAGCGGGGGGGAACACAGATACGCAGTATTTT.

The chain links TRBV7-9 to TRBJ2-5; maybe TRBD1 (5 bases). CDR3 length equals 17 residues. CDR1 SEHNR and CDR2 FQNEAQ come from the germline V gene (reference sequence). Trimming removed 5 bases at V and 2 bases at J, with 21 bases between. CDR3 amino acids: CASSPPRRSGFQETQYF. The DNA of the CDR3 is TGTGCCAGCAGCCCCCCCCGGCGGTCAGGGTTTCAAGAGACCCAGTACTTC.

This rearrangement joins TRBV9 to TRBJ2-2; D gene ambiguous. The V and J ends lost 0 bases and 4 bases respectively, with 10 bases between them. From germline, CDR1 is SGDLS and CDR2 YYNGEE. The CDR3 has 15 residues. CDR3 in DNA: TGTGCCAGCAGCGTAGGTGGCGGAGTCACCGGGGAGCTGTTTTTT. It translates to CASSVGGGVTGELFF.

CDR3 in amino acids: CATSRALGQGNSPLHF. The DNA of the CDR3 is TGTGCCACCAGCAGAGCATTGGGACAGGGAAATTCACCCCTCCACTTT. The chain links TRBV15 to TRBJ1-6; 9 bases fit TRBD1. From germline, CDR1 is LNHNV and CDR2 YYDKDF (reference sequence). The junction had 5 bases not matched to a gene; V was cut back by 1 base and J by 7 bases. This CDR3 comprises 16 residues.

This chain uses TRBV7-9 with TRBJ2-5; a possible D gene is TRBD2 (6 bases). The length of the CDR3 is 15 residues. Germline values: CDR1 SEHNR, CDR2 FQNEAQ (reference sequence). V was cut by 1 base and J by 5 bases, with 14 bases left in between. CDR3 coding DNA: TGTGCCAGCAGCTTAGTGGAGGGAATGCGGGAGACCCAGTACTTC. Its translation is CASSLVEGMRETQYF.

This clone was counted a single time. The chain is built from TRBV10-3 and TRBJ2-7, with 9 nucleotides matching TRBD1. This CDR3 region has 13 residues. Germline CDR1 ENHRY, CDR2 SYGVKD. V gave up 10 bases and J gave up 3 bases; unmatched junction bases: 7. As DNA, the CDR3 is TGTGCCACCTCGGAGACAGGGGGCTACGAGCAGTACTTC. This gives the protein CATSETGGYEQYF.

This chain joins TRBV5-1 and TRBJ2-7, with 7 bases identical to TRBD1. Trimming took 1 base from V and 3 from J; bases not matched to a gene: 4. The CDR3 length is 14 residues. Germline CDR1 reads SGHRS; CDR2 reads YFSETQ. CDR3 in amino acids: CASSLRDSHYEQYF. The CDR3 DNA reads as TGCGCCAGCAGCTTGCGGGACAGCCACTACGAGCAGTACTTC.

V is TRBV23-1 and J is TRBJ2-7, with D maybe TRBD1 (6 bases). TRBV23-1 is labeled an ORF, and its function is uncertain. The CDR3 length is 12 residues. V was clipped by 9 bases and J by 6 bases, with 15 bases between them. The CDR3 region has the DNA TGCGCCAGTCCCGGACAGCCCTTCGAGCAGTACTTC. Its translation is CASPGQPFEQYF.

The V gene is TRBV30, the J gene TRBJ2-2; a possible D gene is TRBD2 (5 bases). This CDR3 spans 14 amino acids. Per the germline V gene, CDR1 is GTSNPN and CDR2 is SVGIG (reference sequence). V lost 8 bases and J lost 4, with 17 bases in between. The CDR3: CALGGRQFTGELFF. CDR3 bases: TGTGCCCTTGGAGGTCGGCAGTTCACCGGGGAGCTGTTTTTT.

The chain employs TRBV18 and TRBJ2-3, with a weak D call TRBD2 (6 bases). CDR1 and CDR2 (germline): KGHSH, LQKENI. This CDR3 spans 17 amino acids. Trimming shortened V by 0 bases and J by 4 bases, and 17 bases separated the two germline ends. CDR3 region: CASSPPPAGSYPDTQYF. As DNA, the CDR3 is TGTGCCAGCTCACCACCGCCGGCGGGGTCGTACCCAGATACGCAGTATTTT.

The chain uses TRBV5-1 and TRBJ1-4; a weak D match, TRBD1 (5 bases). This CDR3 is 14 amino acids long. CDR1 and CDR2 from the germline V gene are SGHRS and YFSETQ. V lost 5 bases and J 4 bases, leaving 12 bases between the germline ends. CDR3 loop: CASRWGTDNEKLFF. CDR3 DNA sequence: TGCGCCAGCAGATGGGGCACCGATAATGAAAAACTGTTTTTT.

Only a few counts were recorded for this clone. DNA for the CDR3: TGTGCCAGCAGCTCCAGGGGGTTCAATGAAAAACTGTTTTTT. Its translation is CASSSRGFNEKLFF. The chain links TRBV2 to TRBJ1-4; 7 positions match TRBD1. Trimming took 6 bases from V and 5 from J; bases not matched to a gene: 6. The germline CDR1 and CDR2 sequences are SNHLY and FYNNEI. The length of the CDR3 is 14 residues.

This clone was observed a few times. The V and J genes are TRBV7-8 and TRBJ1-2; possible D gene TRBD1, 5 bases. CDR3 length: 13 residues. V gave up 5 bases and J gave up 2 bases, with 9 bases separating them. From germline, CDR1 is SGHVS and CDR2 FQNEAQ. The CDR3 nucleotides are TGTGCCAGCAGCACCAGGGTAAACTATGGCTACACCTTC. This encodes CASSTRVNYGYTF.

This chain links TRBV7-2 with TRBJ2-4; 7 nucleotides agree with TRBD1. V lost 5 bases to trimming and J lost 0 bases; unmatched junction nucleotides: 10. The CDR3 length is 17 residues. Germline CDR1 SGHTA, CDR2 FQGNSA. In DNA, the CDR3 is TGTGCCAGCAGCCGTGGACAGGCAGGAATAGCCAAAAACATTCAGTACTTC. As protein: CASSRGQAGIAKNIQYF. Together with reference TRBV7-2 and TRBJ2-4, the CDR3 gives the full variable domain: GAGVSQSPSNKVTEKGKDVELRCDPISGHTALYWYRQSLGQGLEFLIYFQGNSAPDKSGLPSDRFSAERTGGSVSTLTIQRTQQEDSAVYLCASSRGQAGIAKNIQYFGAGTRLSVL.

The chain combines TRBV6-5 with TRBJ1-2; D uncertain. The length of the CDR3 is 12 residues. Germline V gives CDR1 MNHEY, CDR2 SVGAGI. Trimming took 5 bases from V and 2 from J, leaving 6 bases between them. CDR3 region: CASSAGNYGYTF. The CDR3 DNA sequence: TGTGCCAGCAGTGCCGGGAACTATGGCTACACCTTC.

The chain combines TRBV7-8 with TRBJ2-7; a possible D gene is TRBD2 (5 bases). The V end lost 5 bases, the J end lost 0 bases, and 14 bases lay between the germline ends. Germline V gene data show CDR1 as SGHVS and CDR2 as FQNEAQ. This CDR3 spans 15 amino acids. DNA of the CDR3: TGTGCCAGCAGCCAGCGAGGCAGCGGCTCCTACGAGCAGTACTTC. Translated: CASSQRGSGSYEQYF.

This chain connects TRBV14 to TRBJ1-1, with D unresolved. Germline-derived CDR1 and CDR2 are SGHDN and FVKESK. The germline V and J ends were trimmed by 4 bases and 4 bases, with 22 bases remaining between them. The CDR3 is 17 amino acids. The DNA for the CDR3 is TGTGCCAGCAGCCGAGGTCGGTGGAGGTTTTTGGGCACTGAAGCTTTCTTT. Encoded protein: CASSRGRWRFLGTEAFF.

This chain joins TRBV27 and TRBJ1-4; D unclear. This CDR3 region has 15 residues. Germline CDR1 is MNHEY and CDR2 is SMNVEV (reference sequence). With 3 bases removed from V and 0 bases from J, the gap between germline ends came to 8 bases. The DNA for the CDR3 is TGTGCCAGCAGTTTTCGCCTAGCAACTAATGAAAAACTGTTTTTT. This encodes CASSFRLATNEKLFF.

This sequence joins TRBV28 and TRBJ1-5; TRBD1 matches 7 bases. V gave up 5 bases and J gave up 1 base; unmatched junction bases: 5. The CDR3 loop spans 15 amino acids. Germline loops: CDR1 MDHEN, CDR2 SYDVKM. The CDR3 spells CASSPWDRSNQPQHF. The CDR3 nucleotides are TGTGCCAGCAGTCCTTGGGACAGAAGCAATCAGCCCCAGCATTTT.

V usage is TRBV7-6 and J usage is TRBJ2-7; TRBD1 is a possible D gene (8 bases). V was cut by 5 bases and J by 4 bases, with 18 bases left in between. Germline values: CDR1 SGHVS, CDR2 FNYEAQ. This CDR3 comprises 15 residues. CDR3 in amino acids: CASSLGGTGGYEQYF. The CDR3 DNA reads TGTGCCAGCAGCCTGGGGGGGACAGGAGGTTACGAGCAGTACTTC. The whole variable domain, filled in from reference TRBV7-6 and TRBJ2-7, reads GAGVSQSPRYKVTKRGQDVALRCDPISGHVSLYWYRQALGQGPEFLTYFNYEAQQDKSGLPNDRFSAERPEGSISTLTIQRTEQRDSAMYRCASSLGGTGGYEQYFGPGTRLTVT.

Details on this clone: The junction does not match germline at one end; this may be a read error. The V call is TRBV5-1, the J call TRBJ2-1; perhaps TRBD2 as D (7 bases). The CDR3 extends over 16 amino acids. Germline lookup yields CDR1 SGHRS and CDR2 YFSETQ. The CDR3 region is CASILGGGGGYNEQFF. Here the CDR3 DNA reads TGCGCCAGCATCTTGGGGGGAGGGGGTGGCTACAATGAGCAGTTCTTC.

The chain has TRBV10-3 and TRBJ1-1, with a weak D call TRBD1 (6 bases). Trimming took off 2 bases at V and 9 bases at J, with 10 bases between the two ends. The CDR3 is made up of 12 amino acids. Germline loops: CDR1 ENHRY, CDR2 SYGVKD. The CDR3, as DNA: TGTGCCATCAGTGAGAATACAGGGAAAGCTTTCTTT. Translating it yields CAISENTGKAFF.

In DNA form, the CDR3 reads TGTGCCAGCAGTCCAGGGGACTACTACGGGGAGACCCAGTACTTC. Its protein is CASSPGDYYGETQYF. V gene TRBV27 combines with J gene TRBJ2-5; D perhaps matches TRBD2 (7 bases). This CDR3 is built from 15 residues. Trimming removed 5 bases at V and 5 bases at J, with 18 bases between. CDR1 MNHEY and CDR2 SMNVEV come from the germline V gene (reference sequence).

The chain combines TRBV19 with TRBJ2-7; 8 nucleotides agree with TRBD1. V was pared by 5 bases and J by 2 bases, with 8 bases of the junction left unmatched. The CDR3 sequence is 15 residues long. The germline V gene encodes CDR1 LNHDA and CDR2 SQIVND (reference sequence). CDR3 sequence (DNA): TGTGCCAGTAGTCCCGGACAGGGTCGGGCCTACGAGCAGTACTTC. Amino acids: CASSPGQGRAYEQYF.